The clone carrying this T cell receptor (beta chain) showed up just a few times. Antigen: not known. Germline loops: CDR1 MRHNA, CDR2 SNTAGT. Trimming left V 3 bases short and J 11 bases short, with 14 bases between. The CDR3 sequence is 14 residues long. This sample was taken from a study of cytomegalovirus exposure and HLA in healthy donors. Study-level points and caveats: About 87% or about 30% of the time was how often most TCR beta V segments were productive, according to an earlier analysis. It was only CMV serostatus that was available as immune exposure information. Sequencing had likely introduced a cluster of highly shared sequence variants as an artifact. Most TCR sequences were seen very rarely across donors, but some public TCRs occurred in many.

The PCR ran on 60 Vbeta and 13 Jbeta primers. Measured with immunoSEQ multiplex PCR; TCRdb has only the in-frame clones, and not every one. The data hold 55,000 to 65,000 clones, with about 77% observed a single time. Sequencing used PBMCs. The chain couples TRBV6-4 to TRBJ1-6; the D gene is possibly TRBD1 (6 bases). The receptor was derived from a young man in good health and CMV-seropositive. In nucleotides, the CDR3 is TGTGCCAGCAGTGAAAGAACAGGGACAACACCCCTCCACTTT. This translates into CASSERTGTTPLHF.